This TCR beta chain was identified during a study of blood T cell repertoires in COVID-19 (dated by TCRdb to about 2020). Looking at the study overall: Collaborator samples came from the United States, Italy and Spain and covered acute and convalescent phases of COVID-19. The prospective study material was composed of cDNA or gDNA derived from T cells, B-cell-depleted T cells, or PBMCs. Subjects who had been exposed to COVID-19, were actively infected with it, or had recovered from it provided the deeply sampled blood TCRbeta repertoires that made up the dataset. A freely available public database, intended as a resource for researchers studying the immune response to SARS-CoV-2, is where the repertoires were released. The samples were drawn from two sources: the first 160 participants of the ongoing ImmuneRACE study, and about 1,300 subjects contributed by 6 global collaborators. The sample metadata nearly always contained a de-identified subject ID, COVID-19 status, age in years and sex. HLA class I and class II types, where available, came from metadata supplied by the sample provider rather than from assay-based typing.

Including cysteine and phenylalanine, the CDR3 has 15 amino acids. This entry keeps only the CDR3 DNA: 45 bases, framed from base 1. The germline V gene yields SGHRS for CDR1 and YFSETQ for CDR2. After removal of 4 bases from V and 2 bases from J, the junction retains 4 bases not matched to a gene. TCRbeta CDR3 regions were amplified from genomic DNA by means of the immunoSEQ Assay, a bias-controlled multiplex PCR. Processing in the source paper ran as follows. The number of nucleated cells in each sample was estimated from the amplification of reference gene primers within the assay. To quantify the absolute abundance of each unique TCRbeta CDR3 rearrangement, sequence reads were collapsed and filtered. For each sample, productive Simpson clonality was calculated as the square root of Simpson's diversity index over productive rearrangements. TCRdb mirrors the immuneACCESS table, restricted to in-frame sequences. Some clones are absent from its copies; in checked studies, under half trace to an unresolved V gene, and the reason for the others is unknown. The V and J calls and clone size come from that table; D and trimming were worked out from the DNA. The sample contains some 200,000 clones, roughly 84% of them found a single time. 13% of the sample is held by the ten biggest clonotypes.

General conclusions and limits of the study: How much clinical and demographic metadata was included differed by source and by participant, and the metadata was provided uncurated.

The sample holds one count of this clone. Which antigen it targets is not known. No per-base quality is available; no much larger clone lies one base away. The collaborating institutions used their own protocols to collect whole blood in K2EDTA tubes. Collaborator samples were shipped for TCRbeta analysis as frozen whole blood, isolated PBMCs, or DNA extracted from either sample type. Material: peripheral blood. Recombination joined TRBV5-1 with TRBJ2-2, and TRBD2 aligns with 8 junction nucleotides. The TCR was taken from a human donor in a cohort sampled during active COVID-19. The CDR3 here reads CASSGGLANTGELFF. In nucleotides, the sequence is TGCGCCAGCAGCGGCGGACTAGCCAACACCGGGGAGCTGTTTTTT.